The next 30 T cell receptor beta chains were all read from a single sample in a study of identical twins. TCRdb used MiXCR to reprocess the 5' RACE reads, holding one entry per CDR3 protein. The table shows more than 1.5 million distinct CDR3 sequences, with around a third occurring only once. Specimen: cord blood. The source of these receptors is a newborn girl in good health.

V usage is TRBV20-1 and J usage is TRBJ1-2, with 7 positions matching TRBD1. The germline V gene has CDR1 DFQATT and CDR2 SNEGSKA (reference sequence). V gave up 6 bases and J gave up 4 bases; unmatched junction bases: 5. The CDR3 is 12 amino acids. CDR3 coding DNA: TGCAGTGCCTTAGGGACAGCCTATGGCTACACCTTC. Protein sequence: CSALGTAYGYTF.

Comment on this clonotype: This may come from a read error, since a much larger clone is one base off. This chain links TRBV7-8 with TRBJ2-5; TRBD2 is a possible D gene (6 bases). CDR3 length equals 16 residues. CDR1 is SGHVS and CDR2 is FQNEAQ in the germline V gene. V was shortened by 1 base and J by 13 bases, with 25 bases between the two germline ends. CDR3 nucleotide sequence: TGTGCCAGCAGCTTAGTTTCTCCGGGAGTTCTTTTTGAGCGGTACTTC. It yields the protein CASSLVSPGVLFERYF.

Concerning this clonotype: The germline gene is not matched at one end of the junction; a read error may be the cause. The chain combines TRBV20-1 with TRBJ2-3, with 9 bases fitting TRBD2. Germline-derived CDR1 and CDR2 are DFQATT and SNEGSKA (reference sequence). This CDR3 has 15 amino acids. This chain's CDR3 is CSARAPAGGLDTQYF. The CDR3 nucleotides are TGCAGTGCTAGGGCTCCAGCGGGGGGTCTAGATACCCAGTATTTT.

J is TRBJ2-4 and V is TRBV11-2; 10 bases map to TRBD1. Looked up from germline, CDR1 is SGHAT and CDR2 is FQNNGV. The CDR3 length is 17 residues. Trimming took 5 bases from V and 0 from J; bases not matched to a gene: 7. CDR3 loop: CASSRGQGDLAKNIQYF. In DNA form, the CDR3 reads TGTGCCAGCAGCCGAGGACAGGGGGATCTAGCCAAAAACATTCAGTACTTC.

The chain uses TRBV20-1 and TRBJ2-7; unclear D gene. V dropped 3 bases and J dropped 5 bases, with 17 bases sitting between them. The CDR3 covers 14 residues. Germline loops: CDR1 DFQATT, CDR2 SNEGSKA (reference sequence). The CDR3 DNA reads as TGCAGTGCTAGTCGGCTAGTTGGAGTCCACGAGCAGTACTTC. The encoded protein is CSASRLVGVHEQYF.

This clonotype was seen only a few times. The chain carries TRBV20-1 and TRBJ1-5; 8 bases agree with TRBD1. Per germline, CDR1 DFQATT and CDR2 SNEGSKA (reference sequence). After removal of 2 bases from V and 8 bases from J, the junction contained 14 bases not matched to a gene. This CDR3 is built from 16 residues. CDR3 sequence reads: CSARSPGTGLSKPQHF. The CDR3 DNA is TGCAGTGCTAGATCCCCCGGGACAGGTCTAAGCAAGCCCCAGCATTTT.

This chain connects TRBV9 to TRBJ2-3, with 10 bases that match TRBD2. Germline V lookup: CDR1 SGDLS, CDR2 YYNGEE. Trimming took 1 base from V and 2 from J; bases not matched to a gene: 7. The CDR3 length is 17 residues. The DNA of the CDR3 is TGTGCCAGCAGCGTACCTGCTAGCGGGGGCCCCACAGATACGCAGTATTTT. Protein product: CASSVPASGGPTDTQYF. The entire variable domain, with the rest obtained from reference TRBV9 and TRBJ2-3, is as follows: DSGVTQTPKHLITATGQRVTLRCSPRSGDLSVYWYQQSLDQGLQFLIQYYNGEERAKGNILERFSAQQFPDLHSELNLSSLELGDSALYFCASSVPASGGPTDTQYFGPGTRLTVL.

The V gene is TRBV20-1, the J gene TRBJ1-4; D uncertain. The germline V gene encodes CDR1 DFQATT and CDR2 SNEGSKA (reference sequence). Trimming left V 0 bases short and J 8 bases short, with 13 bases between. The CDR3 extends over 14 amino acids. The CDR3 loop is CSAREYSPREKLFF. CDR3 DNA: TGCAGTGCTAGAGAGTACAGCCCGAGGGAAAAACTGTTTTTT.

This chain joins TRBV28 and TRBJ1-2; D not resolved. Germline CDR1 reads MDHEN; CDR2 reads SYDVKM. Trimming shortened V by 4 bases and J by 5 bases, and 17 bases separated the two germline ends. This CDR3 spans 15 amino acids. CDR3 nucleotide sequence: TGTGCCAGCAGTTGCGGAGGACGGGAGGGATATGGCTACACCTTC. Protein: CASSCGGREGYGYTF.

This clonotype was detected only a few times. The gene calls are TRBV14 and TRBJ2-5; 9 bases fit TRBD2. The CDR3 contains 15 residues. V lost 1 base to trimming and J lost 3 bases; unmatched junction nucleotides: 3. The germline CDR1 and CDR2 sequences are SGHDN and FVKESK. The CDR3 region is CASSQVASGEETQYF. The CDR3 nucleotides are TGTGCCAGCAGCCAAGTGGCTAGCGGGGAAGAGACCCAGTACTTC.

This chain connects TRBV18 to TRBJ2-1; TRBD1 aligns across 7 bases. Germline CDR1 KGHSH, CDR2 LQKENI. Unmatched junction bases numbered 6, after V lost 2 bases and J lost 8 bases. The CDR3 contains 14 residues. CDR3: CASSPGGQTDEQFF. CDR3 sequence (DNA): TGTGCCAGCTCACCAGGGGGACAGACGGATGAGCAGTTCTTC.

CDR3 in amino acids: CASSYSSGTELAKNIQYF. The CDR3 DNA reads TGTGCCAGCAGTTACTCGTCCGGGACGGAGCTAGCCAAAAACATTCAGTACTTC. The chain carries TRBV6-5 and TRBJ2-4, with D perhaps assigned TRBD1 or TRBD2 (5 bases each). V was shortened by 0 bases and J by 0 bases, with 15 bases between the two germline ends. The germline CDR1 and CDR2 sequences are MNHEY and SVGAGI. This CDR3 has 18 amino acids.

This clonotype was observed a handful of times. The V gene is TRBV5-1, the J gene TRBJ2-3; D is ambiguous. CDR1 SGHRS and CDR2 YFSETQ come from the germline V gene. The length of the CDR3 is 10 residues. V was trimmed by 7 bases and J by 6 bases, leaving 6 bases between them. CDR3 residues: CASRSDTQYF. For the CDR3, the DNA is TGCGCCAGCCGGTCCGATACGCAGTATTTT. Complete variable domain (other parts from reference TRBV5-1 and TRBJ2-3): KAGVTQTPRYLIKTRGQQVTLSCSPISGHRSVSWYQQTPGQGLQFLFEYFSETQRNKGNFPGRFSGRQFSNSRSEMNVSTLELGDSALYLCASRSDTQYFGPGTRLTVL.

The chain uses TRBV28 and TRBJ1-6, with 8 bases matching TRBD1. In germline, CDR1 is MDHEN, CDR2 SYDVKM. V shed 11 bases and J 0 bases; nucleotides not matched to a gene: 9. The CDR3 length is 16 residues. The CDR3 DNA reads TGTGCCGGACGACAGGGGAAGGGCTCCTATAATTCACCCCTCCACTTT. Amino acids: CAGRQGKGSYNSPLHF.

The sample holds many counts of this clonotype. The chain recombines TRBV7-2 with TRBJ2-4; 8 bases align to TRBD1. The V gene end was trimmed by 5 bases and the J gene end by 0 bases; junction bases not matched to a gene: 6. Per germline, CDR1 SGHTA and CDR2 FQGNSA. This CDR3 has 16 residues. CDR3 coding DNA: TGTGCCAGCAGCGTCCGGACAGGGATAGCCAAAAACATTCAGTACTTC. Amino acids: CASSVRTGIAKNIQYF.

The J gene is TRBJ2-5, the V gene TRBV11-1, with D unresolved. This CDR3 is built from 13 residues. V lost 5 bases to trimming and J lost 3 bases, with 10 bases between them. The germline CDR1 and CDR2 sequences are SGHAT and FQDESV (reference sequence). The CDR3 DNA sequence: TGTGCCAGCAGCCCTGATGAAGAAGAGACCCAGTACTTC. This sequence encodes CASSPDEEETQYF.

In this sample, this clonotype turned up a few times. The gene calls are TRBV9 and TRBJ2-7; 10 positions agree with TRBD2. The trim removed 0 bases at V and 4 bases at J, leaving 10 bases unmatched. This CDR3 spans 17 amino acids. The germline gives CDR1 SGDLS, CDR2 YYNGEE. The CDR3 DNA reads as TGTGCCAGCAGCGTAGAGGGGACAACTAGCGGGGTTTACGAGCAGTACTTC. Its translation is CASSVEGTTSGVYEQYF.

Notes on this clonotype: Its ends do not fully match the called genes, so a read error is possible. The V call is TRBV20-1, the J call TRBJ2-4; possibly TRBD1 for D (6 bases). CDR1 and CDR2 from the germline V gene are DFQATT and SNEGSKA (reference sequence). This CDR3 region has 14 residues. The CDR3 nucleotides are TGCAGTGCTAGGAGGGGGTTTGACAAAAACGTTCAGTACTTC. Its translation: CSARRGFDKNVQYF.

V gene TRBV7-8 combines with J gene TRBJ2-1; possible D gene TRBD2, 6 bases. The germline V gene encodes CDR1 SGHVS and CDR2 FQNEAQ. The V end lost 1 base, the J end lost 12 bases, and 13 bases lay between the germline ends. The CDR3 extends over 13 amino acids. Here the CDR3 reads CASSLGGQGGQFF. As DNA, the CDR3 is TGTGCCAGCAGCTTAGGGGGTCAGGGAGGGCAGTTCTTC. The full variable domain, its missing parts supplied by reference TRBV7-8 and TRBJ2-1, is GAGVSQSPRYKVAKRGQDVALRCDPISGHVSLFWYQQALGQGPEFLTYFQNEAQLDKSGLPSDRFFAERPEGSVSTLKIQRTQQEDSAVYLCASSLGGQGGQFFGPGTRLTVL.

This chain connects TRBV18 to TRBJ2-5; 9 bases agree with TRBD2. V was clipped by 1 base and J by 5 bases; unmatched bases: 8. Germline V lookup: CDR1 KGHSH, CDR2 LQKENI. The CDR3 contains 16 residues. CDR3 sequence: CASSPRLAGPRETQYF. CDR3 in DNA: TGTGCCAGCTCACCACGGCTAGCGGGACCTAGGGAGACCCAGTACTTC.

This clonotype was counted only a few times. V gene TRBV29-1 combines with J gene TRBJ2-1; 10 positions match TRBD2. From germline, CDR1 is SQVTM and CDR2 ANQGSEA. This CDR3 spans 19 amino acids. V shed 0 bases and J 4 bases; nucleotides not matched to a gene: 15. The CDR3 is CSVEDKGLAGVGGYNEQFF. The DNA of the CDR3 is TGCAGCGTTGAAGATAAAGGGCTAGCGGGAGTGGGGGGGTACAATGAGCAGTTCTTC.

The chain links TRBV7-2 to TRBJ2-4, with a weak D call TRBD2 (7 bases). Germline CDR1 SGHTA, CDR2 FQGNSA. V was cut by 3 bases and J by 0 bases, with 18 bases left in between. The CDR3 length is 18 residues. CDR3 sequence reads: CASSLGGLAEIAKNIQYF. The CDR3 region has the DNA TGTGCCAGCAGCTTGGGGGGCCTAGCGGAAATAGCCAAAAACATTCAGTACTTC.

This clonotype appeared many times. The chain carries TRBV29-1 and TRBJ2-7; D gene uncertain. This CDR3 region has 12 residues. Germline loops: CDR1 SQVTM, CDR2 ANQGSEA. V lost 3 bases and J lost 0, with 6 bases in between. The CDR3 region is CSVEGSSYEQYF. Written as DNA, the CDR3 is TGCAGCGTTGAGGGCAGCTCCTACGAGCAGTACTTC.

The chain recombines TRBV27 with TRBJ2-5; D unclear. Trimming stripped 7 bases from V and 11 bases from J, with 17 bases between. The CDR3 covers 12 residues. Germline V CDR1 and CDR2: MNHEY, SMNVEV (reference sequence). CDR3 residues: CASMNRKAKQYF. The CDR3 nucleotides are TGTGCCAGCATGAATAGGAAGGCGAAGCAGTACTTC.

In this sample, this clonotype turned up a few times. This chain connects TRBV20-1 to TRBJ2-1; 7 nucleotides align to TRBD2. The germline V gene encodes CDR1 DFQATT and CDR2 SNEGSKA (reference sequence). The V segment lost 2 bases and the J segment 5 bases; nucleotides outside the gene matches: 12. CDR3 size: 16 residues. DNA for the CDR3: TGCAGTGCTAGAAATCAGCGTAGCGGGCCCGACAATGAGCAGTTCTTC. Its translation is CSARNQRSGPDNEQFF.

The V and J genes are TRBV6-5 and TRBJ1-1, with D perhaps TRBD1 (6 bases). CDR1 and CDR2 from the germline V gene are MNHEY and SVGAGI. This CDR3 region has 14 residues. V dropped 6 bases and J dropped 2 bases, with 13 bases sitting between them. This chain's CDR3 is CASSAGTPNTEAFF. DNA for the CDR3: TGTGCCAGCAGCGCTGGGACACCAAACACTGAAGCTTTCTTT.

The V gene is TRBV24-1, the J gene TRBJ1-2; 7 positions agree with TRBD1. The germline V gene has CDR1 KGHDR and CDR2 SFDVKD. The ends lost 4 bases at V and 6 bases at J; junction bases unmatched: 13. The CDR3 is made up of 16 amino acids. The CDR3 region is CATSEVGQTGTNGYTF. The CDR3 nucleotides read TGTGCCACCAGTGAGGTTGGCCAGACAGGGACAAATGGCTACACCTTC.

V usage is TRBV7-8 and J usage is TRBJ1-1; D is undetermined. V gave up 5 bases and J gave up 3 bases, with 19 bases separating them. CDR3 length: 16 amino acids. Germline CDR1 SGHVS, CDR2 FQNEAQ. This CDR3 reads CASSKTPIPSDTEAFF. For the CDR3, the DNA is TGTGCCAGCAGCAAGACCCCTATACCCAGTGACACTGAAGCTTTCTTT.

The gene calls are TRBV6-2 or TRBV6-3 and TRBJ1-5; perhaps TRBD1 as D (6 bases). CDR1 is MNHEY, CDR2 SVGEGT, per germline. The CDR3 has 16 residues. V gave up 0 bases and J gave up 6 bases, with 15 bases separating them. CDR3 sequence (DNA): TGTGCCAGCAGTTACTCGGGCAGGGGATCGGGTCAGCCCCAGCATTTT. Encoded protein: CASSYSGRGSGQPQHF.

This clonotype showed up just a few times. The chain combines TRBV20-1 with TRBJ2-7; a possible D gene is TRBD1 (5 bases). V shed 3 bases and J shed 2 bases, with 11 bases lying between them. Germline V gene data show CDR1 as DFQATT and CDR2 as SNEGSKA (reference sequence). The CDR3 is made up of 13 amino acids. CDR3 in DNA: TGCAGTGCTAGCTTTGACAGCCCCTACGAGCAGTACTTC. It specifies CSASFDSPYEQYF.